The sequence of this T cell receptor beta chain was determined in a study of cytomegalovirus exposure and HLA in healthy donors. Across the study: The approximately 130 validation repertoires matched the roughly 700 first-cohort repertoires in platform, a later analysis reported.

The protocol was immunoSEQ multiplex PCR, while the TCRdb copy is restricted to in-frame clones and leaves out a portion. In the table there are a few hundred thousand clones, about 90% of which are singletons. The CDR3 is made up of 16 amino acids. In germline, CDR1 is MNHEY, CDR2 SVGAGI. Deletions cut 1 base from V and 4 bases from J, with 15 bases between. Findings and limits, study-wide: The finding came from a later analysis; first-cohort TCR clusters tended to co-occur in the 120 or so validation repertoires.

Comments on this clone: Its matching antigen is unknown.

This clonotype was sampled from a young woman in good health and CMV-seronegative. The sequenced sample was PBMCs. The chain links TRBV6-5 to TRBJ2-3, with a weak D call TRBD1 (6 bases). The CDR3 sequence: CASSYYPTGPSDTQYF. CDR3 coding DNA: TGTGCCAGCAGTTACTACCCGACAGGTCCGTCAGATACGCAGTATTTT.